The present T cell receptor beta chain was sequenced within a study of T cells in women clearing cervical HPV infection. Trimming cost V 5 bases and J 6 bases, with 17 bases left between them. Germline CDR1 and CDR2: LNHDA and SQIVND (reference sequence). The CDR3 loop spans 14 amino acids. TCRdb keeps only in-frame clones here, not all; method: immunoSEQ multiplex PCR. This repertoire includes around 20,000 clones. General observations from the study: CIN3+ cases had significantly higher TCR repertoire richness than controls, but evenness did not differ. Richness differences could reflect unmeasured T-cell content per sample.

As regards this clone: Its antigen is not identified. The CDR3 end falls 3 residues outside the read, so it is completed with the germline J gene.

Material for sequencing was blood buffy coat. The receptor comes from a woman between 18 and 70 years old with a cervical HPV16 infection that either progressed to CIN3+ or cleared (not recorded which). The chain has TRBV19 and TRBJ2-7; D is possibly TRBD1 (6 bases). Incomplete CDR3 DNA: TGTGCCAGTAGTCCTGAGACAGGCCACCGCGAG. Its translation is CASSPETGHRE. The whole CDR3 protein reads CASSPETGHREQYF.